This T cell receptor beta chain emerged from a study of blood T cells in healthy people across ages (dated by TCRdb to 2015 to 2017). About the study as a whole: In model experiments, roughly one uniquely barcoded TCR beta cDNA molecule per two T cells was captured by template switching. Age-related changes in TCR beta repertoire diversity were measured in the study by deep sequencing normalized with unique cDNA molecular identifiers. Four age groups were formed from the donors: young (average about 16 years), middle-aged (around 37), aged (around 68) and long-lived (around 80). Using the same blood draw, the study looked at two additional independent replicas of 1 million unique cDNA reads for two donors, one aged 18 to 30 and the other aged 80 or older.

Libraries were made using 5' RACE. Sequenced on an Illumina HiSeq 2500. A second PCR of roughly 7 to 11 cycles was performed with a sample-barcoded 5' primer and a J-beta primer mix. Each TCR beta cDNA molecule received a unique molecular identifier from a template-switch 5' adaptor carrying 12 random nucleotides. At least 2.5 million CDR3-containing paired-end reads were obtained from each sample. All of the RNA was converted into first-strand cDNA using the Mint cDNA synthesis kit, with a TRBC-specific oligonucleotide serving as the primer. Following uracil-DNA glycosylase treatment, a first 18-cycle PCR with universal primers M1SS and BC2_uni_R was performed on all cDNA. The original methods were these. Each sample was normalized by randomly selecting 1 million high-quality reads, each carrying a distinct molecular identifier. Reads sharing molecular identifiers were discarded rather than binned into consensus sequences. MiTCR, run with a Q25 quality threshold and the strictest error-elimination algorithm, handled CDR3 identification, clonotype clustering and error correction. A nonparametric unseen species model with Euler transformation was used to estimate a lower bound on total TCR beta diversity. TCRdb applied fastp at Q25 and MiXCR to the public reads, then kept only in-frame beta chains. Every entry covers one CDR3 protein and lists the most common genes and DNA from its rows. TCRdb assigned the V and J calls; the authors' analysis was not used. This sample lists over 750,000 distinct CDR3 sequences; about 25% were detected once. In total, the top ten clones hold 9.4% of the sample.

The roughly 39 donors, aged about 6 to 100 years, were systemically healthy Caucasian individuals from Russia. Each donor gave approximately 9.3 milliliters of peripheral blood, collected into EDTA-treated Vacutainer tubes. Ficoll-Paque density-gradient centrifugation was used to isolate PBMCs, with at least 6 million per sample. Trizol reagent was used to extract total RNA from PBMCs, with at least 5.5 micrograms per sample. For every donor, an aliquot of PBMCs went through flow cytometry to measure the percentages of naive CD45RAhigh/CD27high T cells. Overall results and qualifications from the work: The long-lived group showed more naive CD4+ T cells, fewer expanded clones and increased TCR diversity than the aged group, suggesting age selection. Estimates of total diversity based on one million sequenced T cells were regarded as lower bounds and as underestimates. Because profiling used bulk unsorted PBMCs, naive and antigen-experienced compartments could not be compared conclusively. Observed TCR beta diversity per million T cells fell roughly linearly with age, and a significant reduction was already apparent by age around 39. There was a strong correlation between observed TCR beta diversity and the percentage of naive T cells measured by flow cytometry. Donor CMV infection status was unknown, potentially confounding age-related changes in expanded clonotypes.

To note about this clonotype: Its antigen is not yet known. The record has no base qualities; no much larger clone is one base away.

The CDR3 sequence holds 14 residues, the cysteine and phenylalanine included. Only the CDR3 DNA is retained, 42 bases long and in frame from the first base. A distance of 4 bases separates the germline ends of V and J, which lose 0 bases and 1 base respectively. Based on the germline V gene, the CDR1 and CDR2 sequences are MNHEY and SVGAGI. A further study also used this sample, focusing on T cells of mothers and their children. Taken from the second paper: The donors were nine systemically healthy Caucasian individuals, made up of three mothers and their six children. cDNA synthesis consumed the entire amount of extracted RNA, loaded at about 1.5 ug RNA in each 15 ul reaction. Sample barcodes and 2-4 random nucleotides were added via the M1S primer in the second PCR. Over 9 million TCR beta CDR3 reads came from each mother, compared with 2.5 million to 3.5 million reads from each child. Thymic selection similarly shapes TCR recombination output in related and unrelated pairs, with minor effect from inherited differences. Normalized repertoire overlap was always found to be slightly, but never significantly, higher in related mother-child pairs than in unrelated mother-child pairs. No persistent microchimeric T cell clones were found, with a detection sensitivity of around 100 clones per million clonotypes. The study used deep NGS to compare TCR beta repertoires of mothers and children, seeking features distinguishing related mother-child pairs from unrelated individuals. The mean age was 40 +/- 4 years for the mothers and around 10 +/- 4 years for the children. After adapters were ligated using NEBNext reagents, the libraries underwent 100+100 nt paired-end sequencing on an Illumina HiSeq 2000. To prevent cross-contamination, the mother and child libraries were prepared one month apart and sequenced in separate runs. For each donor, somewhere between roughly 500,000 and 2,100,000 distinct TCR beta clonotypes were identified. Naive TCR beta clonotypes were estimated from low-frequency clonotypes matched to each donor's FACS-determined naive share, without sorting.

The sequence derives from a boy aged 5 to 17 in good health. The chain is made from TRBV6-5 and TRBJ2-1; the D gene is unclear. The sample taken for sequencing was blood. The CDR3 protein sequence reads: CASSYSKSYNEQFF. The nucleotide sequence is given as TGTGCCAGCAGTTACTCGAAGTCCTACAATGAGCAGTTCTTC.